This T cell receptor (beta chain) was obtained from a study of CD8+ T cells in alopecia areata. Study information: In an open-label trial, patients got 5 to 10 mg tofacitinib twice daily.

Sequencing templates came from extracted RNA that was reverse transcribed into cDNA. Assay: immunoSEQ multiplex PCR; the TCRdb copy retains only in-frame clones and omits some. Of some 150,000 clones listed, less than 80% are singletons. Trimming removed 4 bases from V and 0 bases from J, with 20 bases in between. The CDR3 is 18 amino acids. Germline-derived CDR1 and CDR2 are MDHEN and SYDVKM. The table lists this clone with a count of one. The sequenced sample was CD8+ T cells sorted from blood, obtained at week 0. The receptor's source is a human donor with alopecia areata. The chain has TRBV28 and TRBJ2-3, with D perhaps TRBD1 (7 bases). CDR3: CASSSPGDLGQSTDTQYF. CDR3 nucleotides: TGTGCCAGCAGTTCTCCCGGGGACTTGGGACAGAGCACAGATACGCAGTATTTT. The full variable domain, rest sourced from reference TRBV28 and TRBJ2-3, is DVKVTQSSRYLVKRTGEKVFLECVQDMDHENMFWYRQDPGLGLRLIYFSYDVKMKEKGDIPEGYSVSREKKERFSLILESASTNQTSMYLCASSSPGDLGQSTDTQYFGPGTRLTVL.